This T cell receptor beta chain came from a study of shared clonotypes between healthy human individuals (dated by TCRdb to the early 2020s). Concerning the study at large: Three men and two women, aged 18 to 49 years, made up the cohort. Per donor, leukapheresis produced somewhere between about 0.9 and 9.5 billion PBMCs. Per donor, three plates each were used for CD4 naive and CD4 memory, two for CD8 naive, and one for CD8 memory. Blood TCR repertoires of four to six healthy adults were deeply sequenced to estimate repertoire size and the extent of clonotype sharing between individuals. Different laboratories and diverse techniques were used to prepare libraries and sequence TCR repertoires, to increase sequencing depth and limit assay-specific biases.

What the authors observed across the whole study: Pairwise subsampling led to the expectation that sequencing depth would affect the degree of clonotype sharing among donors. Even with the large sequencing depth, rarefaction of the sorted-subset datasets indicated that sequencing was incomplete. When a handful of donors were compared, the shared fraction of clonotypes was approximately 5% for naive CD4, less than 4% for naive CD8, 2% to 2.5% for memory CD4, and 0.4% for memory CD8. Sampling was restricted to blood, and TCR repertoires in tissues likely differ from the TCR repertoires found in blood. Because the study included only a small number of donors, the genetic and exposure-history diversity represented was limited. Estimated clonotype richness was generally larger for naive than for memory subsets. Compared with non-shared clonotypes, clonotypes shared by all four sorted-subset donors had higher generation probabilities.

Notes on this clone: Its antigen remains unidentified. One base away there is no much larger clone; base qualities are not given.

Trimmed from V: 5 bases; trimmed from J: 6 bases; junction bases lacking a gene match: 8. CDR1 is given as MNHEY and CDR2 as SMNVEV, both from the germline V gene (reference sequence). From cysteine to phenylalanine, the CDR3 is 14 amino acids long. The sequence is cut down to CDR3 DNA, 42 bases in frame from base 1. TCR CDR3 regions were amplified from genomic DNA by multiplex PCR using the deep immunoSEQ assay. Extracted genomic DNA from each cell subset was spread evenly across all wells of several immunoSEQ 96-well plates, with each plate serving as a replicate. For sorted subsets, each replicate PCR was loaded with roughly 190 ng genomic DNA, equivalent to 30,000 or so T cell genomes. Purified libraries were measured with a Qubit 3.0 fluorometer, size-checked on a Bioanalyzer 2100, and measured again with the KAPA Library Quantification kit. Every immunoSEQ 96-well plate was sequenced on a separate single-read 150-cycle Illumina NextSeq 550 flow cell. Per the authors' processing: Because the immunoSEQ output held only junctional sequences and lacked quality scores, the filtering could not match the filtering applied to full-length reads. To assign V/J genes and CDR3, sequences were annotated against IMGT germline references using PyIR, a Python wrapper for IgBLAST v1.9. Any read was removed if the V/J assignment was weak (E-value above 1e-6), the CDR3 was missing, or the read contained stop codons, out-of-frame junctions, or ambiguous translated residues. A V3J clonotype was defined by an identical inferred V gene, J gene, and CDR3 amino acid sequence. Percentage overlap between repertoires was computed as shared unique clonotypes divided by the size of the smaller repertoire. Three approaches were used to assess repertoire richness: RTK rarefaction, the Chao1 estimator, and Recon v2.1 estimates of unobserved clonotypes. Generation probabilities for all TCRbeta clonotypes obtained by the gDNA method from a handful of donors were computed using OLGA. The immuneACCESS repertoire file appears here via TCRdb, limited to in-frame rearrangements. These files lack a portion of the clones; in checked studies, under half of the deficit traces to unresolved V genes, and the cause of the others is not known. V, J and clone size derive from that table, while D and trimming were established from the DNA sequence. Present in this sample are over 2 million clones, 85% to 95% of which were seen just once. The top ten clones comprise about 1.1% of the sample.

CD8 naive samples were CD45RO-negative cells positively selected for CCR7, giving a CD45RA+CCR7+ population that excluded TemRA cells. The donors were healthy, HIV-negative adults with no recently reported acute infections or vaccinations. Every donor was a Caucasian adult living in Nashville, Tennessee, USA. After blood collection by leukapheresis, PBMCs were isolated using Ficoll-Histopaque density gradient centrifugation and then cryopreserved in the vapor phase of liquid nitrogen. Analytical flow cytometry was used to check the purity and quantity of every magnetically sorted T cell population. Genomic DNA was isolated from each sorted fraction and quantified by UV absorbance on a Nanodrop 2000c.

This sequence uses TRBV27 and TRBJ2-7; the central 9 bases match TRBD1. Specimen: naive CD8+ T cells sorted from blood. The label giving this sample's cell subset or site can be read as: CD45RA+CCR7+. This receptor was taken from a man younger than 30 in good health. The CDR3 reads CASSPGTGIGEQYF. The bases read TGTGCCAGCAGTCCCGGGACAGGGATCGGCGAGCAGTACTTC.